The text below deals with one TCR beta chain. Germline V gives CDR1 MNHNS, CDR2 SASEGT. V lost 6 bases and J lost 6; bases outside the gene matches: 14. The CDR3 length is 16 residues. Using about 220 ng DNA, 30,000 or so T cell genomes, the sorted-subset replicate PCRs were run. Sequencing used immunoSEQ multiplex PCR; TCRdb keeps in-frame clones, though not all of them. Of some 320,000 clones listed, around nine tenths are singletons. This entry belongs to a study of shared clonotypes between healthy human individuals. The chain recombines TRBV6-1 with TRBJ2-1, with 7 bases identical to TRBD2. The material sequenced was memory CD8+ T cells sorted from blood. The subset here: CD45RO+ cells pooled with CCR7-negative TemRA cells. This receptor was identified in a man between 18 and 29 years old in good health. CDR3: CASRELGLDSGNEQFF. The CDR3 DNA sequence: TGTGCCAGCAGGGAACTAGGACTAGATTCCGGCAATGAGCAGTTCTTC.